The rows below give T cell receptor beta chains drawn from one sample of a study of blood T cell repertoires in COVID-19. TCRdb's copy holds only in-frame clones and misses some; the assay was immunoSEQ multiplex PCR. The sample holds 350,000 to 550,000 clones, approximately 92% seen once. Material: PBMCs or T cells enriched from blood (not recorded which). The receptors derive from a man between 25 and 39 years old who had recovered from COVID-19. Both conserved end residues are part of each CDR3. Each record gives: V gene, J gene, D gene, clone size, CDR3 DNA, CDR3 protein. A D gene is named only where the DNA matches it firmly. Some rows mark clone size as missing; the rest say once, few, many or name a class of expanded clone.

V gene: TRBV28; J gene: TRBJ1-2; D gene: NA; clone size: NA; CDR3 DNA: TGTGCCAGCAGGGATGGACAGCACGTTTATGGCTACACCTTC; CDR3 protein: CASRDGQHVYGYTF
V gene: TRBV30; J gene: TRBJ1-3; D gene: TRBD1; clone size: few; CDR3 DNA: TGTGCCTGGAGGGGACAGGGTTCTGGAAACACCATATATTTT; CDR3 protein: CAWRGQGSGNTIYF
V gene: TRBV27; J gene: TRBJ1-2; D gene: NA; clone size: NA; CDR3 DNA: TGTGCCAGCAGTTTAGACTCCAGAGTTAACTATGGCTACACCTTC; CDR3 protein: CASSLDSRVNYGYTF
V gene: TRBV7-8; J gene: TRBJ2-7; D gene: TRBD2; clone size: few; CDR3 DNA: TGTGCCAGCAGCTTAGTAGGCTCCGGGGGGGGGTACGAGCAGTACTTC; CDR3 protein: CASSLVGSGGGYEQYF
V gene: TRBV5-6; J gene: TRBJ1-2; D gene: NA; clone size: NA; CDR3 DNA: TGTGCCAGCAGCTTGGTAGTCGGGGACTCTAACTATGGCTACACCTTC; CDR3 protein: CASSLVVGDSNYGYTF
V gene: TRBV3-1/TRBV3-2; J gene: TRBJ2-1; D gene: TRBD2; clone size: NA; CDR3 DNA: TGTGCCAGCAGCCCCACTGGCGGGAGTTTACTTGAGCAGTTCTTC; CDR3 protein: CASSPTGGSLLEQFF
V gene: TRBV19; J gene: TRBJ2-7; D gene: TRBD2; clone size: NA; CDR3 DNA: TGTGCCAGTAGTATCGCCGGGGGGGGTTCTAGCTCCTACGAGCAGTACTTC; CDR3 protein: CASSIAGGGSSSYEQYF
V gene: TRBV2; J gene: TRBJ2-4; D gene: TRBD1; clone size: NA; CDR3 DNA: TGTGCCAGCAGTGGACAGGGGGCGCGGACAAACATTCAGTACTTC; CDR3 protein: CASSGQGARTNIQYF
V gene: TRBV7-9; J gene: TRBJ2-7; D gene: NA; clone size: NA; CDR3 DNA: TGTGCCAGCAGCCCAGGCCAGTACGAGCAGTACTTC; CDR3 protein: CASSPGQYEQYF
V gene: TRBV19; J gene: TRBJ2-7; D gene: NA; clone size: NA; CDR3 DNA: TGTGCCAGTAGCGCGACGGACATCTATTCCTACGAGCAGTACTTC; CDR3 protein: CASSATDIYSYEQYF
V gene: TRBV7-2; J gene: TRBJ1-6; D gene: TRBD1; clone size: NA; CDR3 DNA: TGTGCCAGCAGGGCGGGACAGTATAATTCACCCCTCCACTTT; CDR3 protein: CASRAGQYNSPLHF
V gene: TRBV6-1; J gene: TRBJ2-1; D gene: TRBD1; clone size: NA; CDR3 DNA: TGTGCCAGCAGTGACCTGACAGGGGCGGTTGAGCAGTTCTTC; CDR3 protein: CASSDLTGAVEQFF
V gene: TRBV28; J gene: TRBJ1-2; D gene: NA; clone size: NA; CDR3 DNA: TGTGCCAGCAGCCCCGATAACAGGTACTATGGCTACACCTTC; CDR3 protein: CASSPDNRYYGYTF
V gene: TRBV11-3; J gene: TRBJ2-3; D gene: NA; clone size: NA; CDR3 DNA: TGTGCCAGCAGCTTAGGGTCGCGAACGGGGGTCACAGATACGCAGTATTTT; CDR3 protein: CASSLGSRTGVTDTQYF
V gene: TRBV4-2; J gene: TRBJ1-4; D gene: TRBD1; clone size: NA; CDR3 DNA: TGTGCCAGCAGCCAAGATGCTGGATTGGGACAGGGTAATGAAAAACTGTTTTTT; CDR3 protein: CASSQDAGLGQGNEKLFF
V gene: TRBV18; J gene: TRBJ2-1; D gene: NA; clone size: NA; CDR3 DNA: TGTGCCAGCTCACCACCGGGAAGCCTCGCCGGAGGGGACAATGAGCAGTTCTTC; CDR3 protein: CASSPPGSLAGGDNEQFF
V gene: TRBV11-2; J gene: TRBJ2-7; D gene: NA; clone size: NA; CDR3 DNA: TGTGCCAGCAGCCCGGGAATAACATACGAGCAGTACTTC; CDR3 protein: CASSPGITYEQYF
V gene: TRBV3-1/TRBV3-2; J gene: TRBJ2-2; D gene: NA; clone size: NA; CDR3 DNA: TGTGCCAGCAGCCAAGATTTTAGTCCCGGGGAGCTGTTTTTT; CDR3 protein: CASSQDFSPGELFF
V gene: TRBV24-1; J gene: TRBJ2-1; D gene: NA; clone size: once; CDR3 DNA: TGTGCCACCAGTGAGACAGTTTACAATGAGCAGTTCTTC; CDR3 protein: CATSETVYNEQFF
V gene: TRBV6-6; J gene: TRBJ2-7; D gene: TRBD2; clone size: NA; CDR3 DNA: TGTGCCAGCAGTTCCCCTAGCGGGAGAGGATACGAGCAGTACTTC; CDR3 protein: CASSSPSGRGYEQYF
V gene: TRBV2; J gene: TRBJ2-2; D gene: TRBD1; clone size: NA; CDR3 DNA: TGTGCCAGCAATCTAGACAGGGGGAACACCGGGGAGCTGTTTTTT; CDR3 protein: CASNLDRGNTGELFF
V gene: TRBV28; J gene: TRBJ1-2; D gene: NA; clone size: NA; CDR3 DNA: TGTGCCAGCGGGAACGGGGACTATGGCTACACCTTC; CDR3 protein: CASGNGDYGYTF
V gene: TRBV28; J gene: TRBJ2-1; D gene: TRBD2; clone size: NA; CDR3 DNA: TGTGCCAGCAGTTTATACCAGCGGGAGGGTGATGAGCAGTTCTTC; CDR3 protein: CASSLYQREGDEQFF
V gene: TRBV28; J gene: TRBJ2-7; D gene: TRBD2; clone size: NA; CDR3 DNA: TGTGCCAGCAGGCCCTTCCTAGCGGGATACCACGAGCAGTACTTC; CDR3 protein: CASRPFLAGYHEQYF
V gene: TRBV7-6; J gene: TRBJ2-3; D gene: NA; clone size: NA; CDR3 DNA: TGTGCCAGCAGCTTAGGTGGACACACAGATACGCAGTATTTT; CDR3 protein: CASSLGGHTDTQYF
V gene: TRBV7-6; J gene: TRBJ2-2; D gene: TRBD2; clone size: NA; CDR3 DNA: TGTGCCAGCAGCTTAGTTGCGGGGGAACTTTACGGGGAGCTGTTTTTT; CDR3 protein: CASSLVAGELYGELFF
V gene: TRBV24-1; J gene: TRBJ2-2; D gene: NA; clone size: NA; CDR3 DNA: TGTGCCACCAGTGAGCCCGCGAGGGATCCCACCGGGGAGCTGTTTTTT; CDR3 protein: CATSEPARDPTGELFF
V gene: TRBV28; J gene: TRBJ2-7; D gene: NA; clone size: NA; CDR3 DNA: TGTGCCAGCCAAAAACTAGCCTCGGGTTTCTACGAGCAGTACTTC; CDR3 protein: CASQKLASGFYEQYF
V gene: TRBV5-1; J gene: TRBJ1-4; D gene: TRBD1; clone size: NA; CDR3 DNA: TGCGCCAGCACCACAGGGGAGGTAACTAATGAAAAACTGTTTTTT; CDR3 protein: CASTTGEVTNEKLFF
V gene: TRBV4-2; J gene: TRBJ2-3; D gene: TRBD2; clone size: NA; CDR3 DNA: TGTGCCAGCAGCCTAGAGACTAGCGGAACAGATACGCAGTATTTT; CDR3 protein: CASSLETSGTDTQYF
V gene: TRBV7-9; J gene: TRBJ1-1; D gene: NA; clone size: NA; CDR3 DNA: TGTGCCAGCAGCTTTTCTGGGCCGAACACTGAAGCTTTCTTT; CDR3 protein: CASSFSGPNTEAFF
V gene: TRBV30; J gene: TRBJ2-5; D gene: NA; clone size: NA; CDR3 DNA: TGTGCCTGGAGTGAAGCCATGGAGACCCAGTACTTC; CDR3 protein: CAWSEAMETQYF
V gene: TRBV10-2; J gene: TRBJ1-1; D gene: TRBD1; clone size: NA; CDR3 DNA: TGCGCCAGCAAACCTTTGGGGGACAGCACTGAAGCTTTCTTT; CDR3 protein: CASKPLGDSTEAFF
V gene: TRBV7-2; J gene: TRBJ1-2; D gene: NA; clone size: NA; CDR3 DNA: TGTGCCAGCAGCTTAGGGGCAGTAAACTATGGCTACACCTTC; CDR3 protein: CASSLGAVNYGYTF
V gene: TRBV18; J gene: TRBJ1-2; D gene: TRBD1; clone size: NA; CDR3 DNA: TGTGCCAGCTCACAGTCCGGGACAGAGGTCCCCGGCTACACCTTC; CDR3 protein: CASSQSGTEVPGYTF
V gene: TRBV7-6; J gene: TRBJ2-5; D gene: TRBD2; clone size: NA; CDR3 DNA: TGTGCCAGCAGCCCATCGGGACTAGCGGGATTACAAGAGACCCAGTACTTC; CDR3 protein: CASSPSGLAGLQETQYF
V gene: TRBV9; J gene: TRBJ2-2; D gene: TRBD1; clone size: once; CDR3 DNA: TGTGCCAGCAGCGCTCCGGACAGGAAAGGGAACACCGGGGAGCTGTTTTTT; CDR3 protein: CASSAPDRKGNTGELFF
V gene: TRBV12-3/TRBV12-4; J gene: TRBJ1-2; D gene: TRBD1; clone size: NA; CDR3 DNA: TGTGCCAGCAGTTTAATAGGGGGCGGCTACACCTTC; CDR3 protein: CASSLIGGGYTF
V gene: TRBV3-1/TRBV3-2; J gene: TRBJ2-5; D gene: NA; clone size: once; CDR3 DNA: TGTGCCAGCAGCCAAGGCGGGCAAGAGACCCAGTACTTC; CDR3 protein: CASSQGGQETQYF
V gene: TRBV11-3; J gene: TRBJ2-1; D gene: TRBD1; clone size: NA; CDR3 DNA: TGTGCCAGCAGCTCAAGACAGGGGCTATACAATGAGCAGTTCTTC; CDR3 protein: CASSSRQGLYNEQFF
V gene: TRBV7-9; J gene: TRBJ1-2; D gene: TRBD1; clone size: NA; CDR3 DNA: TGTGCCAGCAGCCGACAGGGACCTGACACCTTC; CDR3 protein: CASSRQGPDTF
V gene: TRBV20-1; J gene: TRBJ1-1; D gene: NA; clone size: NA; CDR3 DNA: TGCAGTGCTAGGCGGGGGGTCGATGCTTTCTTT; CDR3 protein: CSARRGVDAFF
V gene: TRBV28; J gene: TRBJ2-1; D gene: NA; clone size: few; CDR3 DNA: TGTGCCAGCAGTTTTCTACTTTACAATGAGCAGTTCTTC; CDR3 protein: CASSFLLYNEQFF
V gene: TRBV3-1/TRBV3-2; J gene: TRBJ2-1; D gene: TRBD2; clone size: NA; CDR3 DNA: TGTGCCAGCAGCCAAGATGTACTAGCGGGAGCTGAGCAGTTCTTC; CDR3 protein: CASSQDVLAGAEQFF
V gene: TRBV18; J gene: TRBJ2-7; D gene: TRBD1; clone size: NA; CDR3 DNA: TGTGCCAGCTCACCAAAGGCAGGGGGTGAGCAGTACTTC; CDR3 protein: CASSPKAGGEQYF
V gene: TRBV19; J gene: TRBJ2-2; D gene: TRBD2; clone size: NA; CDR3 DNA: TGTGCCAGCACGGCTAGCGGGAGGCCCGGGGCCGGGGAGCTGTTTTTT; CDR3 protein: CASTASGRPGAGELFF
V gene: TRBV28; J gene: TRBJ1-4; D gene: TRBD1; clone size: NA; CDR3 DNA: TGTGCCAGCAGTCCCCCGGGACAGGGCATCTTTCGCAATGAAAAACTGTTTTTT; CDR3 protein: CASSPPGQGIFRNEKLFF
V gene: TRBV24-1; J gene: TRBJ2-1; D gene: TRBD2; clone size: NA; CDR3 DNA: TGTGCCACACGAGCGGGAGGGCCCTACAATGAGCAGTTCTTC; CDR3 protein: CATRAGGPYNEQFF
V gene: TRBV3-1/TRBV3-2; J gene: TRBJ1-3; D gene: NA; clone size: NA; CDR3 DNA: TGTGCCAGCAGCTACGGGGATTTCTCTGGAAACACCATATATTTT; CDR3 protein: CASSYGDFSGNTIYF
V gene: TRBV10-1; J gene: TRBJ1-5; D gene: TRBD1; clone size: NA; CDR3 DNA: TGCGCCAGCAGTGCGGACAGGAGACAACAGCCCCAGCATTTT; CDR3 protein: CASSADRRQQPQHF
V gene: TRBV14; J gene: TRBJ1-1; D gene: NA; clone size: NA; CDR3 DNA: TGTGCCAGCAGCCAAGAGACAGCGAACACTGAAGCTTTCTTT; CDR3 protein: CASSQETANTEAFF
V gene: TRBV6-1; J gene: TRBJ1-1; D gene: TRBD1; clone size: NA; CDR3 DNA: TGTGCCAGCAGTGCCGACAGGGTGACTGAAGCTTTCTTT; CDR3 protein: CASSADRVTEAFF
V gene: TRBV5-1; J gene: TRBJ2-7; D gene: TRBD2; clone size: NA; CDR3 DNA: TGCGCCAGCAGCTTGTGGGAGGGCCTCTCCTACGAGCAGTACTTC; CDR3 protein: CASSLWEGLSYEQYF
V gene: TRBV9; J gene: TRBJ1-1; D gene: TRBD1; clone size: NA; CDR3 DNA: TGTGCCAGCAGCGGACAGGGGGCAATGAACACTGAAGCTTTCTTT; CDR3 protein: CASSGQGAMNTEAFF